These T cell receptor beta chains were read from a single sample in a study of blood T cells in healthy people across ages. Using its own MiXCR run on the 5' RACE reads, TCRdb lists one record per CDR3 protein. The table lists roughly 1,500,000 distinct CDR3 sequences, about 40% of them singletons, with roughly 7.9% in the top ten. Sequencing was performed on blood. These receptors originate from a woman between 18 and 30 years old in good health. CDR3s include the opening cysteine and the closing phenylalanine or tryptophan. A D gene is named only where the DNA matches it firmly. Some rows mark clone size as missing; the rest say once, few, many or name a class of expanded clone.

cdr3_aa,cdr3_nt,d_call,v_call,j_call,clone_size
CASSPSPVRTEAFF,TGTGCCAGCAGCCCGAGTCCAGTCAGGACTGAAGCTTTCTTT,-,TRBV7-2,TRBJ1-1,few
CASSYSRDRDEKLFF,TGTGCCAGCAGTTACTCACGGGACAGGGATGAAAAACTGTTTTTT,TRBD1,TRBV6-7,TRBJ1-4,few
CSARTGTEYGYTF,TGCAGTGCTAGGACCGGGACAGAGTATGGCTACACCTTC,TRBD1,TRBV20-1,TRBJ1-2,-
CASSSTDSTEAFF,TGTGCCAGCAGTTCCACCGATAGCACTGAAGCTTTCTTT,-,TRBV6-2/TRBV6-3,TRBJ1-1,few
CATSEADISEQYF,TGTGCCACCAGTGAAGCCGACATCTCCGAGCAGTACTTC,-,TRBV24-1,TRBJ2-7,-
CSARARPQGQQETQYF,TGCAGTGCTAGAGCGAGACCCCAGGGACAGCAAGAGACCCAGTACTTC,TRBD1,TRBV20-1,TRBJ2-5,few
CASTGDMSYGYTF,TGTGCCAGTACCGGGGACATGAGCTATGGCTACACCTTC,-,TRBV19,TRBJ1-2,once
CASSEARAGGNEQFF,TGTGCCAGCAGTGAAGCAAGGGCGGGTGGGAATGAGCAGTTCTTC,-,TRBV2,TRBJ2-1,-
CASSPAPGSPSDTQYF,TGTGCTAGCAGCCCCGCCCCAGGGTCCCCATCAGATACGCAGTATTTT,-,TRBV7-7,TRBJ2-3,-
CASSFISGSSYNEQYF,TGCGCCAGCAGCTTCATTAGCGGGAGTTCCTACAATGAGCAGTACTTC,TRBD2,TRBV5-1,TRBJ2-5,-
CASSSLRTGDNQPQHF,TGTGCCAGCAGTTCCTTGCGGACAGGAGATAATCAGCCCCAGCATTTT,TRBD1,TRBV6-6,TRBJ1-5,few
CASHVVGPLRVQYEQYF,TGCGCCAGCCATGTCGTAGGACCCCTCCGAGTGCAGTACGAGCAGTACTTC,-,TRBV4-1,TRBJ2-7,few
CSATGVKYGYTF,TGCAGTGCTACAGGGGTCAAGTATGGCTACACCTTC,-,TRBV20-1,TRBJ1-2,few
CASSTNGKGGGTEAFF,TGTGCCAGCAGCACAAACGGAAAGGGTGGGGGCACTGAAGCTTTCTTT,-,TRBV21-1,TRBJ1-1,few
CASSYSGDNEQYF,TGTGCCAGCAGTTACTCAGGCGACAATGAGCAGTACTTC,-,TRBV6-5,TRBJ2-7,-
CASSSTGQGLAYEQYF,TGTGCCAGCAGTTCGACCGGACAGGGCCTAGCCTACGAGCAGTACTTC,TRBD1,TRBV6-6,TRBJ2-7,-
CASSPGSPQGKWYTGEQYF,TGCGCCAGCAGCCCTGGGTCGCCCCAGGGGAAATGGTACACCGGGGAGCAGTACTTC,-,TRBV4-1,TRBJ2-7,-
CSVGGSKLSTDTQYF,TGCAGCGTAGGGGGCTCTAAGCTTAGCACAGATACGCAGTATTTT,TRBD1,TRBV29-1,TRBJ2-3,-
CASNGRGDTQYF,TGTGCCAGCAATGGCCGCGGGGATACGCAGTATTTT,-,TRBV27,TRBJ2-3,few
CATSDQTSHLVHEQYF,TGTGCCACCAGTGATCAAACTAGCCATCTTGTTCATGAGCAGTACTTC,-,TRBV24-1,TRBJ2-7,-
CASSRGPPETQYF,TGTGCCAGCAGCCGAGGTCCCCCGGAGACCCAGTACTTC,-,TRBV3-1,TRBJ2-5,once
CASSRVPAYEQYF,TGTGCCAGCAGCCGAGTCCCCGCCTACGAGCAGTACTTC,-,TRBV7-9,TRBJ2-7,-
CASRDRTGYTF,TGTGCCAGCAGGGACAGAACCGGCTACACCTTC,-,TRBV27,TRBJ1-2,few
CASSLGSDYNSPPHF,TGTGCCAGCAGCTTAGGGTCGGATTATAATTCACCCCCCCACTTT,-,TRBV7-9,TRBJ1-6,-
CAIRASGGKSYNEQFF,TGTGCCATCAGAGCTAGCGGGGGAAAGTCCTACAATGAGCAGTTCTTC,TRBD2,TRBV10-3,TRBJ2-1,-
CATSRDLGLAGVNEQFF,TGTGCCACCAGCAGAGATCTCGGGCTAGCGGGAGTAAATGAGCAGTTCTTC,TRBD2,TRBV15,TRBJ2-1,few
CAIKRLAGGSTDTQYF,TGTGCCATCAAACGACTAGCGGGAGGGAGCACAGATACGCAGTATTTT,TRBD2,TRBV10-3,TRBJ2-3,-